This T cell receptor beta chain derives from a study of T cell repertoires in cytomegalovirus infection. Overall study: Public TCR beta signatures provided an indication of both CMV infection and a matching HLA type. General study findings and limits: Dominating the ex vivo response were HLA-C-restricted CMV-specific TCR beta clonotypes. Totalled public TCR beta family frequency picked out people who carried CMV plus the relevant HLA.

For this clonotype: Its specificity is not known.

The germline gives CDR1 MNHNS, CDR2 SASEGT. CDR3 length equals 14 residues. V dropped 1 base and J dropped 2 bases, with 8 bases sitting between them. Via MiXCR, TCRdb re-called the reads, giving one row per CDR3 protein. The sample gives 150,000 to 200,000 distinct CDR3 sequences, 15% to 20% of which show up once; over 15% is in the top ten. This rearrangement joins TRBV6-1 to TRBJ1-1; D remains ambiguous. The material sequenced was CD8+ T cells from PBMCs. This receptor was taken from a human donor in good health (CMV status not recorded). Some clones in this sample may be carry-over from other donors' samples. For the CDR3, the DNA is TGTGCCAGCAGTGAAGTAGCCTTAAACACTGAAGCTTTCTTT. Translated, it gives CASSEVALNTEAFF.